This T cell receptor beta chain derives from a study of blood T cell repertoires in COVID-19. Source study methods: By means of reference gene primer amplification, nucleated cell counts were estimated. Using immunoSEQ multiplex PCR, the repertoire was profiled, and TCRdb retains in-frame clones only, with some absent. V, J and clone size are taken as reported in that table, and D and trimming were inferred from the DNA itself. The profile covers 200,000 to 250,000 clones, with around 84% appearing a single time and roughly 3% taken by the ten largest. The CDR3 has 16 residues. V dropped 2 bases and J dropped 3; count of bases not matched to a gene: 5. From germline, CDR1 is SGHRS and CDR2 YFSETQ.

The source of this sequence is a man between 60 and 75 years old with acute or convalescent COVID-19. The sequencing input was peripheral blood. V is TRBV5-1 and J is TRBJ1-5; 10 positions agree with TRBD1. The CDR3 DNA is TGCGCCAGCAGCTTCGGTGACAGGGGGCCCAATCAGCCCCAGCATTTT. Its protein product is CASSFGDRGPNQPQHF.